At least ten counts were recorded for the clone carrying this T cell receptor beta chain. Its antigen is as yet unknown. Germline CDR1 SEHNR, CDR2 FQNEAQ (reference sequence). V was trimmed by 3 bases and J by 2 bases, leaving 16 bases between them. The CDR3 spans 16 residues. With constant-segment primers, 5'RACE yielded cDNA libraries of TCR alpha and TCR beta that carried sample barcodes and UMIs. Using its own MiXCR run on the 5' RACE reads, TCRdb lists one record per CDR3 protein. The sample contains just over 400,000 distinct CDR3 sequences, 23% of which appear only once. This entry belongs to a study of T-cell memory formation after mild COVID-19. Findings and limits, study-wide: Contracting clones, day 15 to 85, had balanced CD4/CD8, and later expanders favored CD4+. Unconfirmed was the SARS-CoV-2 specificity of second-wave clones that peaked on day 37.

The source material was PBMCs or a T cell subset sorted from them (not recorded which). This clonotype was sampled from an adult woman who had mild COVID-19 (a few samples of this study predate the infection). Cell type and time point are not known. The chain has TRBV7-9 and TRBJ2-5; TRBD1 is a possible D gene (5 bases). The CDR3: CASSFGGAGWQETQYF. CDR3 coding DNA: TGTGCCAGCAGCTTCGGTGGGGCCGGGTGGCAAGAGACCCAGTACTTC.